Listed here are 15 T cell receptor beta chains from one sample, sequenced in a study of regulatory T cells in long-lasting Graves disease. Described time point: newly diagnosed GD, antithyroid drugs for less than 3 months. Generation of the TCR library employed RNA extracted from PBMCs. Arm-PCR with iRepertoire HTBI primers amplified the CDR3 regions for these TCR beta libraries. TCRdb re-called the multiplex PCR reads through MiXCR, storing one row per CDR3 protein. The sample lists about 540,000 distinct CDR3 sequences, roughly 14% seen once, with about 10% in the top ten. The same sample was also used in a study of T cells in Graves' hyperthyroidism and ophthalmopathy.

Sequencing was performed on peripheral blood mononuclear cells (PBMCs), taken at new diagnosis, from a patient treated with antithyroid drugs. These TCRs come from a man in his thirties or forties with Graves disease.

J is TRBJ1-5 and V is TRBV15; D remains ambiguous. This CDR3 has 14 residues. Germline V CDR1 and CDR2: LNHNV, YYDKDF (reference sequence). V was clipped by 0 bases and J by 0 bases, with 3 bases between them. CDR3 sequence: CATSRDNSNQPQHF. As DNA, the CDR3 is TGTGCCACCAGCAGAGATAATAGCAATCAGCCCCAGCATTTT.

The table lists this clonotype with many counts. The CDR3 bases are TGTGCCATCAGGCCGACAGGGGACTATGGCTACACCTTC. The encoded protein is CAIRPTGDYGYTF. This rearrangement joins TRBV10-3 to TRBJ1-2, with 8 bases lining up with TRBD1. Trimming at V came to 6 bases and at J to 3 bases, leaving 3 bases not matched to a gene. The CDR3 has 13 amino acids. CDR1 is ENHRY, CDR2 SYGVKD, per germline.

This clonotype was observed at least ten times. V usage is TRBV7-6 and J usage is TRBJ2-3; no clear D. CDR1 is SGHVS and CDR2 is FNYEAQ in the germline V gene. This CDR3 spans 13 amino acids. V was cut by 6 bases and J by 4 bases, with 11 bases left in between. CDR3 protein: CASRHAPADTQYF. In DNA, the CDR3 is TGTGCCAGCAGACACGCCCCGGCAGATACGCAGTATTTT. Drawing the rest from reference TRBV7-6 and TRBJ2-3, the complete variable domain is GAGVSQSPRYKVTKRGQDVALRCDPISGHVSLYWYRQALGQGPEFLTYFNYEAQQDKSGLPNDRFSAERPEGSISTLTIQRTEQRDSAMYRCASRHAPADTQYFGPGTRLTVL.

This clonotype was seen a few times. It may be a read error: a sequence one base away is much more abundant. V and J are TRBV27 and TRBJ2-1; a possible D gene is TRBD2 (5 bases). Germline V gene sequence: CDR1 MNHEY, CDR2 SMNVEV (reference sequence). This CDR3 contains 16 residues. This chain's CDR3 is CTSSPWPTTGHNEQFF. CDR3 nucleotide sequence: TGTACCAGCAGCCCATGGCCGACTACGGGTCACAATGAGCAGTTCTTC.

Remarks on this clonotype: Compared with germline, one end of the junction differs, possibly owing to a read error. The V call is TRBV28, the J call TRBJ1-1, with D perhaps matching TRBD1 (6 bases). Per germline, CDR1 MDHEN and CDR2 SYDVKM. The CDR3 covers 14 residues. Written as DNA, the CDR3 is TGTGCCAGCAGTTGGGCGGGGGCGAACGCTGAAGCTTTCTTT. Its protein is CASSWAGANAEAFF.

The chain links TRBV3-1 to TRBJ2-7; D remains ambiguous. This CDR3 has 16 residues. CDR1 is LGHDT and CDR2 is YNNKEL in the germline V gene (reference sequence). The V and J ends lost 7 bases and 3 bases respectively, with 22 bases between them. CDR3 bases: TGTGCCAGCATCGGTATCCGGGCCCCTCCACTCTACGAGCAGTACTTC. Its translation: CASIGIRAPPLYEQYF.

The CDR3 reads CASSPVGFEDQPQHF. The CDR3 nucleotides read TGTGCCAGCAGCCCCGTGGGTTTTGAGGATCAGCCCCAGCATTTT. The chain links TRBV7-3 to TRBJ1-5, with D hard to call. Germline V gene sequence: CDR1 SGHTA, CDR2 FQGTGA. The CDR3 contains 15 residues. Trimming stripped 5 bases from V and 5 bases from J, with 16 bases between.

This clonotype has a count of ten or more. The chain links TRBV2 to TRBJ1-5; D is ambiguous. Per germline, CDR1 SNHLY and CDR2 FYNNEI. This CDR3 contains 16 residues. With 4 bases removed from V and 1 base from J, the gap between germline ends came to 14 bases. The CDR3 DNA reads TGTGCCAGCAGTGGGTTTTGGACGGAAAGCAATCAGCCCCAGCATTTT. It yields the protein CASSGFWTESNQPQHF.

This clonotype was recorded at least ten times. The chain employs TRBV24-1 and TRBJ2-7; the match to TRBD1 covers 7 bases. Germline values: CDR1 KGHDR, CDR2 SFDVKD. The CDR3 is 13 amino acids. V lost 5 bases to trimming and J lost 3 bases; unmatched junction nucleotides: 3. This CDR3 is CATSGQGIYEQYF. The CDR3 region has the DNA TGTGCCACCAGTGGACAGGGAATCTACGAGCAGTACTTC.

This clonotype was seen ten or more times. This chain joins TRBV11-3 and TRBJ2-3; D not certain. Trimming cost V 0 bases and J 9 bases, with 7 bases left between them. CDR3 length equals 12 residues. CDR1 is SGHNT and CDR2 is YENEEA in the germline V gene. CDR3 sequence reads: CASSLDSQTQYF. CDR3 nucleotide sequence: TGTGCCAGCAGCTTAGATTCCCAAACGCAGTATTTT.

This clonotype has a count of ten or more. The rearrangement links TRBV29-1 to TRBJ2-1; no definite D call. The ends were cut back, 7 bases at V and 6 bases at J, with 10 bases in the middle. This CDR3 is 11 amino acids long. Per germline, CDR1 SQVTM and CDR2 ANQGSEA. The CDR3 reads CSEVLINEQFF. The CDR3 DNA is TGCAGCGAGGTACTGATCAATGAGCAGTTCTTC.

This clonotype was counted ten times or more. CDR3 bases: TGTGCCAGCAACCCGGGTTTCTCCTACAATGAGCAGTTCTTC. Its translation is CASNPGFSYNEQFF. The gene calls are TRBV27 and TRBJ2-1; D is uncertain. This CDR3 is built from 14 residues. Deletions cut 7 bases from V and 0 bases from J, with 10 bases between. CDR1 MNHEY and CDR2 SMNVEV come from the germline V gene (reference sequence).

This clonotype occurred many times. The rearrangement joins TRBV20-1 to TRBJ1-4, with no clear D. The CDR3 contains 12 residues. The germline V and J ends were trimmed by 0 bases and 8 bases, with 7 bases remaining between them. From germline, CDR1 is DFQATT and CDR2 SNEGSKA (reference sequence). Here the CDR3 DNA reads TGCAGTGCTAGAGATGGGAACGAAAAACTGTTTTTT. It specifies CSARDGNEKLFF.

This clonotype showed up many times. The chain recombines TRBV20-1 with TRBJ2-5; TRBD1 matches 10 bases. Per the germline V gene, CDR1 is DFQATT and CDR2 is SNEGSKA (reference sequence). The CDR3 consists of 13 residues. Trimming took 5 bases from V and 5 from J; bases not matched to a gene: 5. The CDR3 region is CSARGQGWETQYF. CDR3 DNA: TGCAGTGCTCGGGGACAGGGGTGGGAGACCCAGTACTTC.

At least ten counts were recorded for this clonotype. This chain joins TRBV6-5 and TRBJ2-1; 7 bases fit TRBD2. In germline, CDR1 is MNHEY, CDR2 SVGAGI. The V gene end was trimmed by 2 bases and the J gene end by 7 bases; junction bases not matched to a gene: 14. The CDR3 runs to 17 residues. CDR3 sequence (DNA): TGTGCCAGCAGTTACATCCCGGGAGGCCCGGGAGGAAATGAGCAGTTCTTC. Encoded protein: CASSYIPGGPGGNEQFF.